Listed below are T cell receptor beta chains from one sample, sequenced in a study of cytomegalovirus exposure and HLA in healthy donors. Only in-frame clones appear in the TCRdb table, and some are missing; sequencing was by immunoSEQ multiplex PCR. This repertoire shows 130,000 or so clones, almost 85% found once; its top ten account for about 3.4%. Sequencing was done on a sample of PBMCs. These receptors were collected from a man in his late teens or twenties in good health and CMV-seropositive. Both conserved end residues are part of each CDR3. The order of the fields is J gene, D gene, V gene, clone size, CDR3 DNA, CDR3 protein. The D gene is left open where the match is weak. Not all rows give a size; the values are once, few, many and, for expanded clones, a class.

TRBJ2-7	TRBD2	TRBV5-1	once	TGCGCCAGCAGCTTTAGGACTAGCGTATCCTACGAGCAGTACTTC	CASSFRTSVSYEQYF
TRBJ2-2	.	TRBV27	.	TGTGCCAGTAGTATAGCTGGGGGGGAGCTGTTTTTT	CASSIAGGELFF
TRBJ2-3	.	TRBV7-3	.	TGTGCCAGCAGCCGTCGGCGGGGCACAGATACGCAGTATTTT	CASSRRRGTDTQYF
TRBJ2-1	TRBD2	TRBV18	.	TGTGCCAGCTCCCATAAGTCGACTAGCGGGAGCTCCTACAATGAGCAGTTCTTC	CASSHKSTSGSSYNEQFF
TRBJ1-1	.	TRBV28	once	TGTGCCAGCAGTTTAGGGAGCCTCAATTACTACAACACTGAAGCTTTCTTT	CASSLGSLNYYNTEAFF
TRBJ2-1	.	TRBV7-2	few	TGTGCCAGCATCTTATATCCGAGGAGTAGCGTCTATGAGCAGTTCTTC	CASILYPRSSVYEQFF
TRBJ2-3	.	TRBV4-2	.	TGTGCCAGCAGCCAGGGGCCAGATACGCAGTATTTT	CASSQGPDTQYF
TRBJ1-1	.	TRBV6-5	.	TGTGCCAGCACCGGGACTGTAAACACTGAAGCTTTCTTT	CASTGTVNTEAFF
TRBJ1-1	.	TRBV28	.	TGTGCCAGCAGTTCGCGCCTCAGGGGCACTGAAGCTTTCTTT	CASSSRLRGTEAFF
TRBJ1-1	.	TRBV6-1	.	TGTGCCAGCAGTTGGAACTGGGACACTGAGGCTTTCTTT	CASSWNWDTEAFF
TRBJ2-1	.	TRBV7-7	.	TGTGCTAGCAGCCCTGGGAGTTACAATGAGCAGTTCTTC	CASSPGSYNEQFF
TRBJ1-3	.	TRBV6-5	once	TGTGCCAGCAGTCCCGACAGCCTCCTTGGAAACACCATATATTTT	CASSPDSLLGNTIYF
TRBJ2-7	TRBD2	TRBV19	.	TGTGCCAGTAGTTCGCAGCGGGAGCGGGACGAGCAGTACTTC	CASSSQRERDEQYF
TRBJ1-1	TRBD1	TRBV6-5	.	TGTGCCAGCCATTCTCCTGGGGCAGGGGGAACTGAAGCTTTCTTT	CASHSPGAGGTEAFF
TRBJ1-1	.	TRBV5-5	.	TGTGCCAGCAGCCAAGTCGGAGGGACTGAAGCTTTCTTT	CASSQVGGTEAFF
TRBJ2-4	TRBD2	TRBV10-1	once	TGCGCCAGCAGTAGCGGGATGGCCAAAAACATTCAGTACTTC	CASSSGMAKNIQYF
TRBJ2-7	.	TRBV27	.	TGTGCCAGCAGGGGACTTGACAGCCCCTACGAGCAGTACTTC	CASRGLDSPYEQYF
TRBJ2-1	.	TRBV29-1	.	TGCAGCGTTGAAGGGACTTCGGTCTTCGATGAGCAGTTCTTC	CSVEGTSVFDEQFF
TRBJ1-4	TRBD1	TRBV15	once	TGTGCCACCAGCTTTCGACAGGGGGGGGCTGAAAAACTGTTTTTT	CATSFRQGGAEKLFF
TRBJ1-2	TRBD1	TRBV30	once	TGTGCCTGGACCGGGACAGGGGGTAAATACACCTTC	CAWTGTGGKYTF
TRBJ2-7	TRBD2	TRBV5-1	.	TGCGCCAGCAGCTTGGGGCTAGCGGGAGCCGACGAGCAGTACTTC	CASSLGLAGADEQYF
TRBJ2-7	TRBD2	TRBV28	.	TGTGCCAGCTTTTATGCGGGAGGGCCTTACGAGCAGTACTTC	CASFYAGGPYEQYF
TRBJ1-5	TRBD1	TRBV27	.	TGTGCCAGCAGTTCGACAGGGGGACAGCCCCAGCATTTT	CASSSTGGQPQHF
TRBJ1-4	.	TRBV7-3	.	TGTGCCAGCAGCGTTACTTCTGAAAAACTGTTTTTT	CASSVTSEKLFF
TRBJ2-7	TRBD1	TRBV6-1	.	TGTGCCAGCAGTGAAGCAGGACAGGGGGCCTTTGGGTACGAGCAGTACTTC	CASSEAGQGAFGYEQYF
TRBJ2-7	.	TRBV7-2	.	TGTGCCAGCAGCTTAGGGACAGAACTACGAGCTATAAAGTACTTC	CASSLGTELRAIKYF
TRBJ1-3	.	TRBV7-9	.	TGTGCCAGCAGCCACCCATTGAGGGAGGTCTCTGGAAACACCATATATTTT	CASSHPLREVSGNTIYF
TRBJ1-1	TRBD1	TRBV7-9	.	TGTGCCAGCAGCCGCGGACAGGGGGCTGAAGCTTTCTTT	CASSRGQGAEAFF
TRBJ2-7	TRBD1	TRBV4-1	.	TGCGCCAGCAGCCAAGGTTTGGCAGGGGGCTACGAGCAGTACTTC	CASSQGLAGGYEQYF
TRBJ2-5	TRBD1	TRBV29-1	.	TGCAGCGTTCGAACAGGGGGTAAAGAGACCCAGTACTTC	CSVRTGGKETQYF
TRBJ2-2	.	TRBV11-2	.	TGTGCCAGCAGCTTTGCGGGATCCGGGGAGCTGTTTTTT	CASSFAGSGELFF
TRBJ2-7	TRBD1	TRBV7-9	.	TGTGCCAGCAGCTTAACAGGGGCTTTGAGAGGCGAGCAGTACTTC	CASSLTGALRGEQYF